This TCR beta chain was retrieved from a study of cytomegalovirus exposure and HLA in healthy donors. Notes on the study in general: The study listed roughly 160 cytomegalovirus-associated TCR beta chains. Accurate prediction of most subjects' HLA-A and HLA-B alleles from TCR beta sequences was reported. Several top significant clusters appeared, in a later analysis, to be linked to common viral pathogens. It was only CMV serostatus that was available as immune exposure information.

Amplification used 60 Vbeta primers and 13 Jbeta primers. Clones were read by immunoSEQ multiplex PCR, and TCRdb kept only the in-frame ones, dropping some. The sample records some 120,000 clones, 80% being singletons. As concerns this clone: No antigen is known for it.

The CDR3 has 17 amino acids. Trimming cost V 1 base and J 0 bases; bases outside gene matches: 8. The germline V gene encodes CDR1 SGHTA and CDR2 FQGNSA. The rearrangement uses TRBV7-2 and TRBJ1-1; TRBD1 agrees at 7 bases. This receptor was identified in a man younger than 40 in good health and CMV-seronegative. Sample: PBMCs. As DNA, the CDR3 is TGTGCCAGCAGCTTAGGGGACAGAAGCACACTGAACACTGAAGCTTTCTTT. This encodes CASSLGDRSTLNTEAFF. The full variable domain, rest sourced from reference TRBV7-2 and TRBJ1-1, is GAGVSQSPSNKVTEKGKDVELRCDPISGHTALYWYRQSLGQGLEFLIYFQGNSAPDKSGLPSDRFSAERTGGSVSTLTIQRTQQEDSAVYLCASSLGDRSTLNTEAFFGQGTRLTVV.